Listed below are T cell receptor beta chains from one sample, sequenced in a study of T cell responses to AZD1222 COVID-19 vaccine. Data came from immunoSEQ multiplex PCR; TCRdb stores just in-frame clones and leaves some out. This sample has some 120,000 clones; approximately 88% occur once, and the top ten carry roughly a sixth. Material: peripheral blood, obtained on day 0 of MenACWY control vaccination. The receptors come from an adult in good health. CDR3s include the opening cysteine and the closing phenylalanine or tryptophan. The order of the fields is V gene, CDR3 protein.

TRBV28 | CASSESRPGELFF
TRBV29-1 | CSVGPQREQYF
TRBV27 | CASRYNPEYNEQFF
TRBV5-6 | CASSLDGLDQPQHF
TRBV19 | CASSDGPTREAFF
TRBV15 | CATSSLQFSSYEQYF
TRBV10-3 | CAIDLAGDGNEQYF
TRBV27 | CASGWETEGYTF
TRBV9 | CASSAIRGGRDTEAFF
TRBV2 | CASSEALPPTDTQYF
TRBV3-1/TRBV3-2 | CASSQVLAGGIQPQHF
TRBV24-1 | CATRQGKFTGELFF
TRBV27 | CASGRGANYGYTF
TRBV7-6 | CASSLGAEKSYNEQFF
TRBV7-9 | CASSLAFSSYEQYF
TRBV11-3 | CASSLEGPAQNEQFF
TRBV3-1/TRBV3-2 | CASSQTDRADGYTF
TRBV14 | CASSQPNRGETQYF
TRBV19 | CASSTVSTGELFF
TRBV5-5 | CASSLGSYGYTF
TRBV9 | CASSVAYRGHGYTF
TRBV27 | CASSVTGTATWGSSYEQYF
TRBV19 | CASRMGRSSAGELFF
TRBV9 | CASSRSARDPRHEQYF
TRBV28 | CASSPSPDRGYTGELFF
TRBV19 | CASSTMTGAHQPQHF
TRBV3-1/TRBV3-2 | CASSLQNSPLHF
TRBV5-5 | CASSFRDSYNEQFF
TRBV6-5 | CASSYGPKNTEAFF
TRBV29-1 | CSVDGTSGYNEQFF
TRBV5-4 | CASSGGGSVDEQYF
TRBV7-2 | CASSLIGSGLAKNIQYF
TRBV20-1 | CSAQRSGELFF
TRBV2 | CASSEEGLANTEAFF
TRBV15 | CATSLGHSSNQPQHF
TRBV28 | CASSLSGQGYDTQYF
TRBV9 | CASSGGGPLNSPLHF